This TCR beta chain came from a study of OX40 agonist ivuxolimab in advanced cancers. Study results and limitations: Also present in some nonresponders was a low level of normalized T-cell clonal expansion.

With respect to this clone: Its matching antigen is unknown.

Some clones are missing from TCRdb's copy, which holds only in-frame ones; the method was immunoSEQ multiplex PCR. The repertoire holds approximately 87,000 clones, about 90% seen once, with 4.1% in the top ten. From germline, CDR1 is MNHNS and CDR2 SASEGT. The CDR3 sequence is 15 residues long. The germline V and J ends were trimmed by 8 bases and 6 bases, with 20 bases remaining between them. The sequences come from CD4+ or CD8+ T cells sorted from blood, collected in a trial of the OX40 agonist ivuxolimab. This sequence joins TRBV6-1 and TRBJ1-5; TRBD1 might be the D (6 bases). The clonotype originates from an adult with an advanced solid tumor such as melanoma, head and neck, liver or kidney cancer. In DNA, the CDR3 is TGTGCCAGCGACCAGGGAATACAGGGAGGTCAGCCCCAGCATTTT. Translation gives CASDQGIQGGQPQHF.